This T cell receptor (beta chain) stems from a study of T cell clonotyping in hematopoietic cell transplantation. Findings and limits, study-wide: At the given depth, recipient repertoires were over 97% de novo clonotypes.

The germline V and J ends were trimmed by 0 bases and 5 bases, with 21 bases remaining between them. The CDR3 runs 17 residues. Germline assignment: CDR1 SGHRS and CDR2 YFSETQ. Sequenced by immunoSEQ multiplex PCR; TCRdb stores in-frame clones only, minus some. The top ten clones hold 0.7% to 0.95% of a sample with 35,000 to 45,000 clones, roughly 94% of them seen once. Notes on this clone: Its antigen remains unidentified.

J is TRBJ2-7 and V is TRBV5-1; possible D gene TRBD1, 6 bases. The TCR originated in a woman aged 50 to 60 in good health. Some clones in this sample may be carry-over from other donors' samples. Sequenced material: peripheral blood mononuclear cells. In nucleotides, the CDR3 is TGCGCCAGCAGCTTGGGGCCACAGGGTATAAGCGTCCACGAGCAGTACTTC. Amino acid sequence: CASSLGPQGISVHEQYF.